The 4 T cell receptor beta chains given below trace back to one sample, sequenced in a study of OX40 agonist ivuxolimab in advanced cancers. Sequencing was performed with immunoSEQ multiplex PCR; in TCRdb, only in-frame clones are kept and a portion is missing. The data contain 100,000 to 120,000 clones, roughly 87% of them singletons. This specimen consisted of CD4+ or CD8+ T cells sorted from blood, obtained in a trial of the OX40 agonist ivuxolimab. These receptor sequences come from an adult with an advanced solid tumor such as melanoma, head and neck, liver or kidney cancer.

The genes are TRBV6-1 and TRBJ1-4; D unclear. CDR1 is MNHNS, CDR2 SASEGT, per germline. V lost 5 bases and J lost 7, with 14 bases in between. This CDR3 spans 14 amino acids. CDR3 nucleotide sequence: TGTGCCAGCAGTACGGACCTAAGGACTGAAAAACTGTTTTTT. Translation gives CASSTDLRTEKLFF.

This clone was seen a handful of times. The chain combines TRBV5-1 with TRBJ2-5, with TRBD1 identical over 8 bases. Per the germline V gene, CDR1 is SGHRS and CDR2 is YFSETQ. After removal of 1 base from V and 5 bases from J, the junction contained 1 base not matched to a gene. This CDR3 comprises 13 residues. The CDR3 reads CASSLQGAETQYF. The CDR3 DNA follows: TGCGCCAGCAGCTTGCAGGGGGCCGAGACCCAGTACTTC.

The rearrangement joins TRBV30 to TRBJ1-1, with 8 bases matching TRBD1. Germline CDR1 and CDR2: GTSNPN and SVGIG (reference sequence). The length of the CDR3 is 13 residues. The trim removed 3 bases at V and 4 bases at J, leaving 4 bases unmatched. Written as DNA, the CDR3 is TGTGCCTGGAGGACAGGGGAGAGCACTGAAGCTTTCTTT. This sequence encodes CAWRTGESTEAFF.

The gene calls are TRBV6-5 and TRBJ2-7; D may be TRBD1 or TRBD2 (5 bases each). CDR3 length: 13 amino acids. Germline CDR1 MNHEY, CDR2 SVGAGI. The V end lost 0 bases, the J end lost 6 bases, and 9 bases lay between the germline ends. CDR3 nucleotide sequence: TGTGCCAGCAGTTACTCGAGGGGTGGCGAGCAGTACTTC. Its protein is CASSYSRGGEQYF.